The clone carrying this T cell receptor (beta chain) was seen only a few times. The data were obtained in a study of blood T cells in healthy people across ages. A second PCR of 7 to 11 cycles used a sample-barcoded 5' primer and a J-beta primer mix. Via MiXCR, TCRdb re-called the 5' RACE reads, giving one row per CDR3 protein. The sample includes roughly 800,000 distinct CDR3 sequences, around a quarter seen only once; the top ten take roughly 3.1%. The CDR3 is made up of 14 amino acids. CDR1 and CDR2 (germline): PRHDT, FYEKMQ (reference sequence). These data also featured in a second study, about T cells of mothers and their children.

V and J are TRBV13 and TRBJ2-5, with 7 bases aligning to TRBD1. The J call may be incorrect, as the DNA end agrees better with TRBJ2-7. The sample was blood. The TCR was taken from a boy younger than 18 in good health. The CDR3 DNA is TGTGCCAGCAGCTTCCGGGACAGCGCCTACGAGCAGTACTTC. This translates into CASSFRDSAYEQYF.